Listed here is a single T cell receptor beta chain. Its antigen remains unidentified. The data derive from a study of shared clonotypes between healthy human individuals. Study outcomes and limitations: Richness estimates generally favored naive over memory subsets.

Terminally differentiated effector memory CD45RA+ cells were left out of the naive CD8 fraction, which was CD45RO-negative and positively selected for CCR7. Data came from immunoSEQ multiplex PCR; TCRdb stores just in-frame clones and leaves some out. The sample consists of about 2 million clones, about 95% of them appearing once. The source is a man younger than 35 in good health. Input material: naive CD8+ T cells sorted from blood.

CDR3 sequence: CASSLAEWGQPQHF. The CDR3 nucleotides read TGTGCCAGCAGCCTGGCGGAGTGGGGTCAGCCCCAGCATTTT. The J gene is TRBJ1-5, the V gene TRBV7-6; no reliable D call. The CDR3 is made up of 14 amino acids. Trimming cost V 5 bases and J 6 bases, with 14 bases left between them. Germline CDR1 SGHVS, CDR2 FNYEAQ.